The next 29 T cell receptor beta chains were all read from a single sample in a study of blood T cell repertoires in COVID-19 (TCRdb year 2020). Library preparation was by the immunoSEQ multiplex PCR assay. TCRdb retrieved this table from immuneACCESS and kept in-frame rearrangements only. Not all clones are present; in checked studies, unresolved V genes account for under half, and no reason is known for the remainder. Present in this sample are roughly 100,000 clones, 75% to 85% of which were seen just once. The ten top clones hold under 5% of the sample. Sequenced material: peripheral blood. Receptor source: an older man with COVID-19, enrolled during active disease.

This rearrangement joins TRBV5-1 to TRBJ2-1; possible D gene TRBD2, 6 bases. Germline V gene sequence: CDR1 SGHRS, CDR2 YFSETQ. V was trimmed by 4 bases and J by 0 bases, leaving 17 bases between them. This CDR3 contains 17 residues. CDR3 coding DNA: TGCGCCAGCAGCGTGGGACTTCTCATAAGCTCCTACAATGAGCAGTTCTTC. Its protein is CASSVGLLISSYNEQFF.

This clone came up a few times. CDR3 in amino acids: CASSVGTGELFF. In DNA, the CDR3 is TGTGCCAGCAGTGTAGGGACAGGGGAACTGTTTTTT. The J gene is TRBJ1-4, the V gene TRBV28; TRBD1 agrees at 10 bases. The CDR3 runs to 12 residues. Germline V gene lookup returns CDR1 MDHEN and CDR2 SYDVKM. The junction had 3 bases not matched to a gene; V was cut back by 5 bases and J by 12 bases. Variable domain in full (rest from reference TRBV28 and TRBJ1-4): DVKVTQSSRYLVKRTGEKVFLECVQDMDHENMFWYRQDPGLGLRLIYFSYDVKMKEKGDIPEGYSVSREKKERFSLILESASTNQTSMYLCASSVGTGELFFGSGTQLSVL.

The rearrangement uses TRBV4-2 and TRBJ2-3, with 12 nucleotides matching TRBD2. Per the germline V gene, CDR1 is LGHNA and CDR2 is YNFKEQ. The J segment lost 8 bases and the V segment lost 0 bases, leaving 6 bases of the junction unmatched. This CDR3 is built from 16 residues. The CDR3 DNA follows: TGTGCCAGCAGCCAAGAAGCTAGCGGGGGGGCAATTACGCAGTATTTT. This sequence encodes CASSQEASGGAITQYF.

This chain connects TRBV7-2 to TRBJ2-1, with D hard to call. The V gene lost 1 base and the J gene lost 7 bases, with 8 bases spanning the gap. Germline V gives CDR1 SGHTA, CDR2 FQGNSA. The CDR3 consists of 13 residues. CDR3: CASSLGQINEQFF. The CDR3 DNA follows: TGTGCCAGCAGCTTAGGTCAGATTAATGAGCAGTTCTTC.

This clone occurred once. The chain combines TRBV11-2 with TRBJ1-6; 7 bases fit TRBD1. The germline CDR1 and CDR2 sequences are SGHAT and FQNNGV. This CDR3 contains 13 residues. V shed 5 bases, J shed 14 bases, and the junction held 9 bases outside the gene matches. The CDR3 spells CASSPDRVAALHF. CDR3 nucleotides: TGTGCCAGCAGCCCAGACAGGGTGGCGGCCCTCCACTTT. Supplemented by reference TRBV11-2 and TRBJ1-6, the full variable domain reads EAGVAQSPRYKIIEKRQSVAFWCNPISGHATLYWYQQILGQGPKLLIQFQNNGVVDDSQLPKDRFSAERLKGVDSTLKIQPAKLEDSAVYLCASSPDRVAALHFGNGTRLTVT.

The gene calls are TRBV24-1 and TRBJ1-5; 8 positions match TRBD1. Germline V CDR1 and CDR2: KGHDR, SFDVKD. The CDR3 contains 18 residues. V shed 0 bases, J shed 6 bases, and the junction held 12 bases outside the gene matches. The chain's CDR3 is CATSDLDRGPGTGQPQHF. In DNA form, the CDR3 reads TGTGCCACCAGTGATTTGGACAGGGGTCCCGGCACTGGTCAGCCCCAGCATTTT.

J is TRBJ2-5 and V is TRBV5-6; possible D gene TRBD2, 6 bases. This CDR3 is built from 14 residues. The V end lost 3 bases, the J end lost 4 bases, and 13 bases lay between the germline ends. Germline V gene data show CDR1 as SGHDT and CDR2 as YYEEEE. The CDR3 region is CASSSTLGGETQYF. The CDR3 DNA reads as TGTGCCAGCAGCTCGACCTTGGGAGGAGAGACCCAGTACTTC.

The chain combines TRBV14 with TRBJ1-4, with 7 bases aligning to TRBD1. This CDR3 region has 15 residues. The trim removed 3 bases at V and 5 bases at J, leaving 6 bases unmatched. The germline V gene encodes CDR1 SGHDN and CDR2 FVKESK. CDR3 region: CASSQMDRTNEKLFF. Written as DNA, the CDR3 is TGTGCCAGCAGCCAGATGGACAGGACAAATGAAAAACTGTTTTTT.

The chain links TRBV19 to TRBJ1-6, with 9 bases identical to TRBD1. Germline CDR1 LNHDA, CDR2 SQIVND (reference sequence). The CDR3 spans 16 residues. The V segment lost 3 bases and the J segment 7 bases; nucleotides outside the gene matches: 7. The CDR3 protein is CASSIGLGTGNSPLHF. CDR3 coding DNA: TGTGCCAGTAGTATCGGCCTCGGGACAGGGAATTCACCCCTCCACTTT.

This clone was seen more than once but under ten times. The V call is TRBV5-4, the J call TRBJ2-7; 9 bases are a match to TRBD1. CDR3 size: 16 residues. The V gene end was trimmed by 4 bases and the J gene end by 3 bases; junction bases not matched to a gene: 11. Germline V gives CDR1 SGHNT, CDR2 YYREEE (reference sequence). Here the CDR3 reads CASSKGTGTGFYEQYF. The CDR3 region has the DNA TGTGCCAGCAGCAAAGGGACCGGGACAGGGTTCTACGAGCAGTACTTC.

The chain is built from TRBV5-5 and TRBJ2-7; weak D call: TRBD1 (8 bases). CDR3 size: 16 residues. Germline CDR1 SGHKS, CDR2 YYEKEE (reference sequence). V lost 0 bases and J 5 bases, leaving 18 bases between the germline ends. The CDR3 region has the DNA TGTGCCAGCAGCTTGGAGGCCGGACAGGGAGGGGACGAGCAGTACTTC. Protein sequence: CASSLEAGQGGDEQYF.

This sequence joins TRBV21-1 and TRBJ1-6; TRBD1, as called in the table, went unchecked against the DNA. TRBV21-1 is noted as a pseudogene. The CDR3 runs to 16 residues. Here the CDR3 reads CASSNRDINSHSPLHF. DNA of the CDR3: TGTGCCAGCAGCAACCGGGACATAAACTCTCATTCACCCCTCCACTTT.

The chain combines TRBV29-1 with TRBJ1-2, with 7 bases aligning to TRBD1. V lost 3 bases to trimming and J lost 8 bases; unmatched junction nucleotides: 9. The germline V gene has CDR1 SQVTM and CDR2 ANQGSEA. The CDR3 runs 13 residues. CDR3 DNA sequence: TGCAGCGTTGACCGGGAGGGGGCGGGAGGCTACACCTTC. Protein sequence: CSVDREGAGGYTF.

The chain combines TRBV5-5 with TRBJ2-2; 7 nucleotides align to TRBD1. The CDR3 runs to 15 residues. V lost 3 bases to trimming and J lost 2 bases; unmatched junction nucleotides: 4. From germline, CDR1 is SGHKS and CDR2 YYEKEE (reference sequence). CDR3 in DNA: TGTGCCAGCAGCTCCGGACAGGTTAACACCGGGGAGCTGTTTTTT. Protein: CASSSGQVNTGELFF.

The V call is TRBV9, the J call TRBJ1-3, with D unresolved. CDR3 size: 16 residues. The ends were cut back, 3 bases at V and 2 bases at J, with 15 bases in the middle. Germline CDR1 and CDR2: SGDLS and YYNGEE. Here the CDR3 reads CASSGGILAAGNTIYF. The CDR3 DNA is TGTGCCAGCAGCGGCGGAATTCTCGCTGCTGGAAACACCATATATTTT.

This sequence joins TRBV27 and TRBJ1-4; 9 bases align to TRBD1. CDR1 is MNHEY, CDR2 SMNVEV, per germline (reference sequence). The CDR3 totals 15 residues. The V gene end was trimmed by 7 bases and the J gene end by 7 bases; junction bases not matched to a gene: 10. CDR3 sequence reads: CASKSLGQGSEKLFF. For the CDR3, the DNA is TGTGCCAGCAAATCCTTGGGACAGGGAAGTGAAAAACTGTTTTTT.

This chain uses TRBV4-1 with TRBJ1-4; no firm D call. The CDR3 length is 11 residues. Per the germline V gene, CDR1 is MGHRA and CDR2 is YSYEKL. Trimming removed 3 bases at V and 8 bases at J, with 4 bases between. The CDR3 DNA sequence: TGCGCCAGCAGCCACCAGGAAAAACTGTTTTTT. Translation gives CASSHQEKLFF.

The chain recombines TRBV28 with TRBJ2-3; TRBD1 matches at 8 bases. CDR1 is MDHEN, CDR2 SYDVKM, per germline. This CDR3 has 16 residues. V gave up 2 bases and J gave up 3 bases; unmatched junction bases: 7. The CDR3 spells CASSLTTGGRTDTQYF. CDR3 DNA: TGTGCCAGCAGTTTAACCACAGGGGGAAGAACAGATACGCAGTATTTT.

The DNA of the CDR3 is TGTGCCAGCTCACCGAGGACAGGGGTGGACGAGCAGTACTTC. Its protein is CASSPRTGVDEQYF. The chain carries TRBV18 and TRBJ2-7; TRBD1 agrees at 9 bases. Germline V gives CDR1 KGHSH, CDR2 LQKENI. The CDR3 extends over 14 amino acids. Germline trimming cut 3 bases from V and 5 bases from J; bases unmatched to any gene: 5.

This chain joins TRBV7-9 and TRBJ2-7; 8 bases are a match to TRBD1. The CDR3 is 14 amino acids. After removal of 5 bases from V and 6 bases from J, the junction contained 9 bases not matched to a gene. CDR1 SEHNR and CDR2 FQNEAQ come from the germline V gene (reference sequence). In nucleotides, the CDR3 is TGTGCCAGCAGCCACCTGACAGGGGATGGCGAGCAGTACTTC. Translating gives CASSHLTGDGEQYF.

The chain employs TRBV7-9 and TRBJ2-1; TRBD2 agrees at 9 bases. Trimming removed 1 base from V and 4 bases from J; junction bases left unmatched: 14. Germline V gene sequence: CDR1 SEHNR, CDR2 FQNEAQ (reference sequence). This CDR3 has 19 residues. The CDR3 protein is CASSLVGRGLAGPYNEQFF. In nucleotides, the CDR3 is TGTGCCAGCAGCTTAGTAGGGCGGGGGCTAGCGGGACCATACAATGAGCAGTTCTTC.

This clone appeared once. The rearrangement uses TRBV10-3 and TRBJ2-7; a possible D gene is TRBD1 (6 bases). The germline V gene encodes CDR1 ENHRY and CDR2 SYGVKD. Trimming took 6 bases from V and 5 from J, leaving 20 bases between them. This CDR3 has 15 residues. The CDR3 is CAISQTGSGFDEQYF. The CDR3 DNA sequence: TGTGCCATCAGCCAAACAGGGTCGGGGTTTGACGAGCAGTACTTC.

This clone has just a few counts. The V and J genes are TRBV25-1 and TRBJ2-7; 9 positions agree with TRBD1. V trimming: 5 bases; J trimming: 4 bases; junction bases outside the gene matches: 9. CDR3 length: 15 amino acids. The germline V gene encodes CDR1 MGHDK and CDR2 SYGVNS. The CDR3 region is CASSKDRGNWYEQYF. The CDR3 coding sequence is TGTGCCAGCAGTAAAGACAGGGGGAATTGGTACGAGCAGTACTTC.

This CDR3 reads CASSGQGANTGELFF. In DNA, the CDR3 is TGTGCCAGCAGTGGGCAGGGGGCGAACACCGGGGAGCTGTTTTTT. V usage is TRBV2 and J usage is TRBJ2-2; TRBD1 matches 7 bases. The CDR3 sequence is 15 residues long. Germline-derived CDR1 and CDR2 are SNHLY and FYNNEI. The ends lost 4 bases at V and 0 bases at J; junction bases unmatched: 2.

The CDR3 nucleotides read TGCAGCGTTAGACAAGGGGACACTGAAGCTTTCTTT. Translated: CSVRQGDTEAFF. The V and J genes are TRBV29-1 and TRBJ1-1; weak D call: TRBD1 (5 bases). Trimming cost V 5 bases and J 3 bases, with 10 bases left between them. CDR1 is SQVTM and CDR2 is ANQGSEA in the germline V gene. This CDR3 has 12 residues.

The J gene is TRBJ1-2, the V gene TRBV9, with D maybe TRBD1 (6 bases). The V gene's germline CDR1 is SGDLS and CDR2 YYNGEE. The CDR3 runs to 15 residues. The V end lost 1 base, the J end lost 0 bases, and 10 bases lay between the germline ends. CDR3 bases: TGTGCCAGCAGCGTAACAGGGTCAGCTAACTATGGCTACACCTTC. Encoded protein: CASSVTGSANYGYTF.

As DNA, the CDR3 is TGTGCCAGCAGTTTAACAGGGAGGGGACACTATGGCTACACCTTC. Protein product: CASSLTGRGHYGYTF. J is TRBJ1-2 and V is TRBV27; D possibly corresponds to TRBD1 (6 bases). Germline CDR1 MNHEY, CDR2 SMNVEV (reference sequence). Between the trimmed V and J ends, which lost 2 bases and 3 bases, there was a span of 13 bases. The CDR3 has 15 residues.

In nucleotides, the CDR3 is TGTGCCAGCAGCGTAGACCCGGGGAATACGCCCCAGCATTTT. Translating it yields CASSVDPGNTPQHF. The chain is built from TRBV9 and TRBJ1-5; the D is unclear. The CDR3 covers 14 residues. V dropped 0 bases and J dropped 9 bases, with 13 bases sitting between them. CDR1 is SGDLS, CDR2 YYNGEE, per germline.

The V and J genes are TRBV19 and TRBJ2-5; 8 bases map to TRBD1. J lost 5 bases, V lost 5 bases, and 4 bases had no gene match. Germline V CDR1 and CDR2: LNHDA, SQIVND (reference sequence). The CDR3 spans 13 residues. In DNA, the CDR3 is TGTGCCAGTAGTGGACAGGGTTGGGAGACCCAGTACTTC. Translating it yields CASSGQGWETQYF.